The 27 T cell receptor beta chains given below trace back to one sample, sequenced in a study of CXCR3-negative and CXCR3-positive naive CD8 T cells. All TRB cDNA libraries came from 5' RACE performed with UMI labels. TCRdb reprocessed the 5' RACE reads and stores each CDR3 protein as one record, lacking DNA. The sample holds 75,000 to 100,000 distinct CDR3 sequences. Specimen: naive CXCR3- CD8+ T cells from blood. Noted subset: CD45RO-CCR7+CD27+CD95- naive CD8+ T cells lacking CXCR3 (TNR3-). The receptors shown here come from a human donor in good health. Some clones in this sample may be carry-over from other donors' samples.

J is TRBJ2-7 and V is TRBV20-1; TCRdb's D gene call, TRBD2, goes unchecked for lack of DNA. This CDR3 has 15 residues. From germline, CDR1 is DFQATT and CDR2 SNEGSKA (reference sequence). CDR3 in amino acids: CSATRGLAGDYEQYF.

This chain connects TRBV29-1 to TRBJ1-1. From germline, CDR1 is SQVTM and CDR2 ANQGSEA. CDR3 length: 12 amino acids. The CDR3 region is CSVEVGATEAFF.

This chain joins TRBV20-1 and TRBJ2-1. Germline assignment: CDR1 DFQATT and CDR2 SNEGSKA (reference sequence). This CDR3 has 14 amino acids. CDR3 amino acids: CSRSRLAAGNEQFF.

The gene calls are TRBV4-1 and TRBJ2-1; there is no DNA to check the TCRdb D call of TRBD2. The CDR3 totals 15 residues. The germline gives CDR1 MGHRA, CDR2 YSYEKL. CDR3 residues: CASSQILAGDYEQFF.

The rearrangement links TRBV7-9 to TRBJ2-7; TCRdb calls TRBD1, which cannot be checked without DNA. The CDR3 sequence is 14 residues long. CDR1 is SEHNR, CDR2 FQNEAQ, per germline (reference sequence). The CDR3 region is CASSPADKHYEQYF.

This sequence joins TRBV5-1 and TRBJ2-7; TCRdb's D call of TRBD1 is untestable without DNA. The CDR3 runs 14 residues. In germline, CDR1 is SGHRS, CDR2 YFSETQ. The CDR3 spells CASSLDRANYEQYF. The entire variable domain, with the rest obtained from reference TRBV5-1 and TRBJ2-7, is as follows: KAGVTQTPRYLIKTRGQQVTLSCSPISGHRSVSWYQQTPGQGLQFLFEYFSETQRNKGNFPGRFSGRQFSNSRSEMNVSTLELGDSALYLCASSLDRANYEQYFGPGTRLTVT.

The gene calls are TRBV21-1 and TRBJ2-7; TCRdb indicates TRBD1, and absent DNA this call remains unverified. TRBV21-1 constitutes a pseudogene. The CDR3 covers 15 residues. CDR3 sequence reads: CASSLRTGSSYEQYF.

V usage is TRBV29-1 and J usage is TRBJ2-5; TCRdb designates TRBD1, a call that cannot be tested without DNA. Germline V CDR1 and CDR2: SQVTM, ANQGSEA. The CDR3 is 14 residues long. CDR3 region: CSVVGVSVGETQYF.

V is TRBV7-9 and J is TRBJ2-1; TCRdb returns TRBD1, unconfirmable since there is no DNA. The CDR3 runs to 15 residues. Germline V gene lookup returns CDR1 SEHNR and CDR2 FQNEAQ (reference sequence). The CDR3 here is CAITLLVVPGNEQFF.

The rearrangement links TRBV9 to TRBJ2-4. CDR1 SGDLS and CDR2 YYNGEE come from the germline V gene. This CDR3 is 15 amino acids long. CDR3 in amino acids: CASSVDGNRENIQYF. The full variable domain, rest sourced from reference TRBV9 and TRBJ2-4, is DSGVTQTPKHLITATGQRVTLRCSPRSGDLSVYWYQQSLDQGLQFLIQYYNGEERAKGNILERFSAQQFPDLHSELNLSSLELGDSALYFCASSVDGNRENIQYFGAGTRLSVL.

V usage is TRBV29-1 and J usage is TRBJ2-3; TCRdb's D call, TRBD1, is unchecked because there is no DNA. CDR1 SQVTM and CDR2 ANQGSEA come from the germline V gene. The CDR3 is 18 amino acids. The CDR3 loop reads CSVEFGLRGESAGDTQYF.

This rearrangement joins TRBV27 to TRBJ2-7; TCRdb gives TRBD1 as the D gene, but with no DNA this cannot be confirmed. Germline V gene lookup returns CDR1 MNHEY and CDR2 SMNVEV (reference sequence). The CDR3 is 14 residues long. The CDR3 is CASSEKQGEYEQYF.

V and J are TRBV7-9 and TRBJ2-7; TCRdb's D gene call, TRBD1, goes unchecked for lack of DNA. The CDR3 has 16 amino acids. Germline CDR1 is SEHNR and CDR2 is FQNEAQ (reference sequence). The CDR3 loop reads CASSLDTGVLFYEQYF.

J is TRBJ2-1 and V is TRBV10-3; TCRdb lists TRBD1, though no DNA is available to test this call. This CDR3 comprises 12 residues. CDR1 and CDR2 from the germline V gene are ENHRY and SYGVKD. The CDR3 loop is CAIKTGQDEQFF.

The chain is built from TRBV2 and TRBJ2-2. This CDR3 comprises 14 residues. CDR1 SNHLY and CDR2 FYNNEI come from the germline V gene. CDR3 residues: CASSEKVDTGELFF.

The gene calls are TRBV5-5 and TRBJ1-1; TCRdb designates TRBD1, a call that cannot be tested without DNA. The V gene's germline CDR1 is SGHKS and CDR2 YYEKEE (reference sequence). This CDR3 spans 16 amino acids. CDR3 protein: CASSLYDGGMNTEAFF.

The chain combines TRBV7-9 with TRBJ2-7; TCRdb gives TRBD1 as the D gene, but with no DNA this cannot be confirmed. The CDR3 totals 12 residues. CDR1 is SEHNR and CDR2 is FQNEAQ in the germline V gene (reference sequence). CDR3 protein: CASSRGTVEQYF.

This rearrangement joins TRBV25-1 to TRBJ2-5. Germline V lookup: CDR1 MGHDK, CDR2 SYGVNS. This CDR3 has 12 amino acids. CDR3 in amino acids: CASSDGQETQYF.

The CDR3 region is CSVEGTAFFYNEQFF. The chain employs TRBV29-1 and TRBJ2-1; the D gene TCRdb calls, TRBD1, cannot be checked with no DNA. Germline CDR1 SQVTM, CDR2 ANQGSEA. The CDR3 runs 15 residues.

The chain has TRBV29-1 and TRBJ2-7; TCRdb gives TRBD1 as the D gene, but with no DNA this cannot be confirmed. The germline CDR1 and CDR2 sequences are SQVTM and ANQGSEA. There are 11 residues in the CDR3. Here the CDR3 reads CSAGTAYEQYF.

The rearrangement links TRBV7-9 to TRBJ2-1. Germline lookup yields CDR1 SEHNR and CDR2 FQNEAQ (reference sequence). The CDR3 sequence is 15 residues long. This CDR3 is CASSFILATYNEQFF.

The V and J genes are TRBV15 and TRBJ2-1; the TRBD1 assignment by TCRdb is unverifiable without DNA. CDR1 and CDR2 from the germline V gene are LNHNV and YYDKDF (reference sequence). The CDR3 sequence is 15 residues long. The CDR3: CATSSGGSSYNEQFF.

The V gene is TRBV12-3 or TRBV12-4, the J gene TRBJ2-5; checking the TCRdb D call of TRBD2 is not possible without DNA. There are 17 residues in the CDR3. The CDR3 is CASSLSFRGLGGETQYF.

This sequence joins TRBV7-6 and TRBJ2-3; TCRdb designates TRBD1, a call that cannot be tested without DNA. This CDR3 is 13 amino acids long. Per the germline V gene, CDR1 is SGHVS and CDR2 is FNYEAQ. CDR3 in amino acids: CASSASGLDTQYF.

The rearrangement links TRBV7-9 to TRBJ2-7; lacking DNA, the TRBD2 call made by TCRdb goes unchecked. The CDR3 is made up of 15 amino acids. Germline lookup yields CDR1 SEHNR and CDR2 FQNEAQ (reference sequence). The CDR3 loop is CASGEGTSGTYEQYF.

The J gene is TRBJ2-7, the V gene TRBV7-9; lacking DNA, the TRBD2 call made by TCRdb goes unchecked. Germline V gene sequence: CDR1 SEHNR, CDR2 FQNEAQ (reference sequence). This CDR3 is 18 amino acids long. This CDR3 is CASSSPGLAGGPNHEQYF. The variable domain in full, with the rest retrieved from reference TRBV7-9 and TRBJ2-7, is DTGVSQNPRHKITKRGQNVTFRCDPISEHNRLYWYRQTLGQGPEFLTYFQNEAQLEKSRLLSDRFSAERPKGSFSTLEIQRTEQGDSAMYLCASSSPGLAGGPNHEQYFGPGTRLTVT.

This chain joins TRBV7-8 and TRBJ2-7. Per germline, CDR1 SGHVS and CDR2 FQNEAQ. The CDR3 has 14 amino acids. CDR3 sequence reads: CASSLVGKSEEQYF.